What follows are 32 T cell receptor beta chains derived from one specimen sequenced in a study of blood T cell repertoires in COVID-19. Here immunoSEQ multiplex PCR was the method, and the copy in TCRdb shows in-frame clones only, minus some. The table lists some 150,000 clones, around four fifths of them singletons. The sequenced material came from peripheral blood. These receptors all stem from an elderly woman with acute or convalescent COVID-19.

The chain employs TRBV7-9 and TRBJ1-3; 8 bases are shared with TRBD1. V dropped 3 bases and J dropped 3; count of bases not matched to a gene: 7. The CDR3 totals 16 residues. The V gene's germline CDR1 is SEHNR and CDR2 FQNEAQ (reference sequence). CDR3 DNA: TGTGCCAGCAGCTTCGTCACAGACAGGGGTGGAAACACCATATATTTT. Its protein product is CASSFVTDRGGNTIYF. The variable domain in full, completed from reference TRBV7-9 and TRBJ1-3, reads DTGVSQNPRHKITKRGQNVTFRCDPISEHNRLYWYRQTLGQGPEFLTYFQNEAQLEKSRLLSDRFSAERPKGSFSTLEIQRTEQGDSAMYLCASSFVTDRGGNTIYFGEGSWLTVV.

This chain connects TRBV7-2 to TRBJ2-7, with 11 bases that match TRBD2. Per germline, CDR1 SGHTA and CDR2 FQGNSA. The CDR3 loop spans 13 amino acids. Germline trimming cut 5 bases from V and 10 bases from J; bases unmatched to any gene: 7. CDR3 sequence reads: CASSPGTSGKQYF. The CDR3 DNA follows: TGTGCCAGCAGCCCCGGGACTAGCGGAAAACAGTACTTC.

The rearrangement links TRBV3-1 (or the pseudogene TRBV3-2) to TRBJ2-5; perhaps TRBD1 as D (5 bases). Trimming took 4 bases from V and 5 from J, leaving 14 bases between them. The CDR3 has 14 amino acids. CDR1 LGHDT and CDR2 YNNKEL come from the germline V gene (reference sequence). The CDR3 nucleotides are TGTGCCAGCAGCCCCTCCAGGGTACTTGAGACCCAGTACTTC. Translation: CASSPSRVLETQYF.

V and J are TRBV6-1 and TRBJ2-5; no clear D. Germline V lookup: CDR1 MNHNS, CDR2 SASEGT. This CDR3 has 14 residues. With 1 base removed from V and 7 bases from J, the gap between germline ends came to 13 bases. The CDR3 region has the DNA TGTGCCAGCAGTGAAGTCCCGGTCATTGGGACCCAGTACTTC. This translates into CASSEVPVIGTQYF.

The V call is TRBV2, the J call TRBJ2-7; 13 bases are shared with TRBD2. CDR1 and CDR2 (germline): SNHLY, FYNNEI. With V trimmed by 5 bases and J by 6 bases, 1 base remained unmatched. The CDR3 spans 13 residues. CDR3 in DNA: TGTGCCAGCAGTTGGACTAGCGGGGGCGAGCAGTACTTC. Translating gives CASSWTSGGEQYF.

The V and J genes are TRBV4-1 and TRBJ1-3; D is uncertain. Trimming stripped 1 base from V and 4 bases from J, with 11 bases between. The CDR3 consists of 15 residues. CDR1 MGHRA and CDR2 YSYEKL come from the germline V gene. CDR3: CASSQVTGLGNTIYF. In nucleotides, the CDR3 is TGCGCCAGCAGCCAAGTGACCGGACTCGGAAACACCATATATTTT.

This clone was recorded a few times. This chain uses TRBV6-5 with TRBJ1-5, with D unclear. Per the germline V gene, CDR1 is MNHEY and CDR2 is SVGAGI. Trimming pared 10 bases from V and 4 bases from J, leaving 14 bases between. This CDR3 contains 13 residues. As DNA, the CDR3 is TGTGCCACCGAGGTCCTAACTAATCAGCCCCAGCATTTT. This translates into CATEVLTNQPQHF.

The rearrangement joins TRBV3-1 (or the pseudogene TRBV3-2) to TRBJ2-7; no clear D gene. Per the germline V gene, CDR1 is LGHDT and CDR2 is YNNKEL (reference sequence). The length of the CDR3 is 13 residues. The V end was cut by 1 base, the J end by 6 bases, with 10 bases between. CDR3 sequence reads: CASSQGTRREQYF. CDR3 nucleotide sequence: TGTGCCAGCAGCCAAGGAACGAGGCGCGAGCAGTACTTC.

In this sample, this clone turned up many times. The chain has TRBV9 and TRBJ2-7, with a weak D call TRBD2 (6 bases). Trimming cost V 4 bases and J 4 bases, with 18 bases left between them. Germline V CDR1 and CDR2: SGDLS, YYNGEE. The CDR3 runs to 15 residues. For the CDR3, the DNA is TGTGCCAGCAGCTATACGCAGTTACTAGCTTACGAGCAGTACTTC. This codes for CASSYTQLLAYEQYF.

This sequence joins TRBV7-8 and TRBJ2-5, with unresolved D. This CDR3 contains 13 residues. Germline lookup yields CDR1 SGHVS and CDR2 FQNEAQ. Trimming shortened V by 0 bases and J by 3 bases, and 5 bases separated the two germline ends. The CDR3 nucleotides are TGTGCCAGCAGCTTAGCGCCAGAAGAGACCCAGTACTTC. It translates to CASSLAPEETQYF.

The chain combines TRBV21-1 with TRBJ2-7; TRBD2, the table's D call, was not compared with the DNA. TRBV21-1 is termed a pseudogene. The CDR3 contains 15 residues. CDR3 sequence reads: CASTPRGLFSYEQYF. CDR3 coding DNA: TGTGCCAGCACCCCCCGGGGGTTGTTCTCCTACGAGCAGTACTTC.

This chain joins TRBV19 and TRBJ1-6; 8 bases match TRBD1. J gave up 9 bases and V 3 bases, and 1 base lay outside the gene matches. This CDR3 is 13 amino acids long. Germline assignment: CDR1 LNHDA and CDR2 SQIVND (reference sequence). CDR3 nucleotides: TGTGCCAGTAGTATCGGACAGGGTTCACCCCTCCACTTT. Protein: CASSIGQGSPLHF.

The chain recombines TRBV28 with TRBJ2-1; 9 positions agree with TRBD2. V lost 9 bases, J lost 2 bases, and 20 bases stayed unmatched. CDR1 and CDR2 (germline): MDHEN, SYDVKM. The CDR3 covers 19 residues. CDR3 nucleotide sequence: TGTGCCAGTAGAGTTCGGGCGGGAGGGACTATAAATCCCTACAATGAGCAGTTCTTC. It translates to CASRVRAGGTINPYNEQFF.

The chain is built from TRBV24-1 and TRBJ2-3, with TRBD1 matching 9 bases. Germline CDR1 and CDR2: KGHDR and SFDVKD. The CDR3 extends over 16 amino acids. V trimming: 3 bases; J trimming: 4 bases; junction bases outside the gene matches: 7. CDR3 residues: CATSDPGTGRSDTQYF. As DNA, the CDR3 is TGTGCCACCAGTGATCCCGGGACAGGGAGGTCAGATACGCAGTATTTT.

This chain uses TRBV6-1 with TRBJ2-2; no firm D call. Germline V gene lookup returns CDR1 MNHNS and CDR2 SASEGT. Trimming left V 1 base short and J 1 base short, with 16 bases between. The length of the CDR3 is 18 residues. The CDR3 region is CASSEVYPPIWNTGELFF. CDR3 DNA: TGTGCCAGCAGTGAAGTCTATCCCCCTATATGGAACACCGGGGAGCTGTTTTTT.

J is TRBJ2-4 and V is TRBV9; TRBD1 matches at 7 bases. The CDR3 covers 14 residues. Germline assignment: CDR1 SGDLS and CDR2 YYNGEE. V lost 2 bases to trimming and J lost 6 bases; unmatched junction nucleotides: 5. CDR3 region: CASSVGTVGNIQYF. The CDR3 DNA follows: TGTGCCAGCAGCGTGGGGACAGTGGGAAACATTCAGTACTTC.

The J gene is TRBJ2-1, the V gene TRBV4-1, with 14 bases identical to TRBD2. The J segment lost 4 bases and the V segment lost 3 bases, leaving 11 bases of the junction unmatched. Germline CDR1 reads MGHRA; CDR2 reads YSYEKL. The CDR3 totals 19 residues. The CDR3 spells CASSQGLAGELGRYNEQFF. DNA of the CDR3: TGCGCCAGCAGCCAGGGACTAGCGGGAGAACTGGGTAGATACAATGAGCAGTTCTTC.

The chain has TRBV3-1 (or the pseudogene TRBV3-2) and TRBJ1-2; 8 bases map to TRBD1. The germline V gene has CDR1 LGHDT and CDR2 YNNKEL (reference sequence). The V segment lost 6 bases and the J segment 5 bases; nucleotides outside the gene matches: 5. This CDR3 comprises 13 residues. In DNA, the CDR3 is TGTGCCAGCAGGGCAGGGGGCCGGTATGGCTACACCTTC. The encoded protein is CASRAGGRYGYTF.

The V and J genes are TRBV7-6 and TRBJ1-4; 10 positions match TRBD1. Germline V lookup: CDR1 SGHVS, CDR2 FNYEAQ. The CDR3 runs 16 residues. Trimming at V came to 5 bases and at J to 7 bases, leaving 10 bases not matched to a gene. The CDR3 protein is CASSLRPGQGTEKLFF. The CDR3 nucleotides read TGTGCCAGCAGCCTGCGGCCGGGACAGGGGACTGAAAAACTGTTTTTT.

The chain combines TRBV6-1 with TRBJ1-5, with D perhaps TRBD1 (6 bases). Per germline, CDR1 MNHNS and CDR2 SASEGT. The ends were cut back, 5 bases at V and 6 bases at J, with 14 bases in the middle. The CDR3 consists of 14 residues. CDR3 sequence: CASSFARGGQPQHF. CDR3 bases: TGTGCCAGCAGTTTCGCCAGGGGTGGTCAGCCCCAGCATTTT.

The chain links TRBV3-1 (or the pseudogene TRBV3-2) to TRBJ2-7; 10 bases match TRBD2. The CDR3 is 15 amino acids. The germline V gene has CDR1 LGHDT and CDR2 YNNKEL (reference sequence). V lost 3 bases and J lost 1; bases outside the gene matches: 3. As DNA, the CDR3 is TGTGCCAGCAGCCATCCTAGCGGGGGTTCCTACGAGCAGTACTTC. This gives the protein CASSHPSGGSYEQYF.

CDR3 in amino acids: CASSPPRRGLGETQYF. The DNA for the CDR3 is TGTGCCAGCAGCCCACCTCGTAGGGGTTTGGGAGAGACCCAGTACTTC. This sequence joins TRBV11-2 and TRBJ2-5; D might be TRBD1 (5 bases). Germline V gene sequence: CDR1 SGHAT, CDR2 FQNNGV. The CDR3 loop spans 16 amino acids. Trimming pared 5 bases from V and 4 bases from J, leaving 20 bases between. Full variable domain (outside the CDR3, taken from reference TRBV11-2 and TRBJ2-5): EAGVAQSPRYKIIEKRQSVAFWCNPISGHATLYWYQQILGQGPKLLIQFQNNGVVDDSQLPKDRFSAERLKGVDSTLKIQPAKLEDSAVYLCASSPPRRGLGETQYFGPGTRLLVL.

This clone was seen only a few times. The rearrangement uses TRBV11-2 and TRBJ1-2; no clear D. The CDR3 is made up of 14 amino acids. V was trimmed by 6 bases and J by 2 bases, leaving 13 bases between them. Germline assignment: CDR1 SGHAT and CDR2 FQNNGV. The CDR3 coding sequence is TGTGCCAGCAGTTCTTTTGGCCGCAACTATGGCTACACCTTC. Translating it yields CASSSFGRNYGYTF.

In this sample, this clone turned up once. This chain's CDR3 is CASSPTSGGHEQYF. The DNA for the CDR3 is TGTGCCAGCAGCCCGACTAGCGGGGGTCACGAGCAGTACTTC. The chain links TRBV27 to TRBJ2-7; 12 nucleotides line up with TRBD2. Germline V gives CDR1 MNHEY, CDR2 SMNVEV (reference sequence). This CDR3 spans 14 amino acids. The V segment lost 6 bases and the J segment 5 bases; nucleotides outside the gene matches: 5.

The chain employs TRBV20-1 and TRBJ1-1; D is unclear. Germline CDR1 is DFQATT and CDR2 is SNEGSKA (reference sequence). The V end lost 3 bases, the J end lost 0 bases, and 11 bases lay between the germline ends. CDR3 length: 14 amino acids. DNA of the CDR3: TGCAGTGCTAGTGGTTCCAACATGAACACTGAAGCTTTCTTT. This encodes CSASGSNMNTEAFF.

This clone has a handful of counts. The genes are TRBV18 and TRBJ2-3, with TRBD1 matching over 8 bases. Germline loops: CDR1 KGHSH, CDR2 LQKENI. With V trimmed by 1 base and J by 6 bases, 6 bases remained unmatched. The CDR3 loop spans 15 amino acids. Written as DNA, the CDR3 is TGTGCCAGCTCACCACGGACAGGGTCGGGGGATACGCAGTATTTT. This codes for CASSPRTGSGDTQYF.

This chain connects TRBV12-3 or TRBV12-4 to TRBJ2-7; TRBD1 matches 9 bases. V gave up 6 bases and J gave up 3 bases; unmatched junction bases: 3. CDR3 length: 13 residues. In DNA, the CDR3 is TGTGCCAGCAGCACGGGACAGGGCTACGAGCAGTACTTC. Translation: CASSTGQGYEQYF.

The V and J genes are TRBV18 and TRBJ2-2; a weak D match, TRBD1 (5 bases). This CDR3 has 14 amino acids. V lost 4 bases and J lost 5, with 11 bases in between. Germline CDR1 KGHSH, CDR2 LQKENI. The CDR3 sequence: CASSRDRNTGELFF. DNA for the CDR3: TGTGCCAGCTCACGAGACAGAAATACCGGGGAGCTGTTTTTT.

The V and J genes are TRBV19 and TRBJ1-1; no clear D. CDR3 length: 14 residues. The V gene lost 4 bases and the J gene lost 1 base, with 10 bases spanning the gap. Germline CDR1 is LNHDA and CDR2 is SQIVND (reference sequence). CDR3 sequence reads: CASSTRYGNTEAFF. The CDR3 nucleotides read TGTGCCAGTAGTACACGGTACGGGAACACTGAAGCTTTCTTT.

This sequence joins TRBV6-6 and TRBJ1-1; D perhaps matches TRBD1 (6 bases). Trimming stripped 4 bases from V and 1 base from J, with 10 bases between. The CDR3 is 14 amino acids. The germline V gene encodes CDR1 MNHNY and CDR2 SVGAGI (reference sequence). CDR3 nucleotides: TGTGCCAGCAGTTGGACAGAGAGGAACACTGAAGCTTTCTTT. Protein: CASSWTERNTEAFF.

This sequence joins TRBV7-2 and TRBJ2-5; D remains ambiguous. V lost 1 base, J lost 0 bases, and 6 bases lay in between. This CDR3 spans 14 amino acids. The germline CDR1 and CDR2 sequences are SGHTA and FQGNSA. The CDR3 loop reads CASSLGRYQETQYF. CDR3 nucleotide sequence: TGTGCCAGCAGCTTAGGTCGGTACCAAGAGACCCAGTACTTC.

The J gene is TRBJ1-4, the V gene TRBV3-1 (or the pseudogene TRBV3-2); D is unresolved. V dropped 2 bases and J dropped 8 bases, with 12 bases sitting between them. The length of the CDR3 is 14 residues. The V gene's germline CDR1 is LGHDT and CDR2 YNNKEL (reference sequence). As DNA, the CDR3 is TGTGCCAGCAGCCAATCCTGGACGGGGGAAAAACTGTTTTTT. Residues: CASSQSWTGEKLFF.